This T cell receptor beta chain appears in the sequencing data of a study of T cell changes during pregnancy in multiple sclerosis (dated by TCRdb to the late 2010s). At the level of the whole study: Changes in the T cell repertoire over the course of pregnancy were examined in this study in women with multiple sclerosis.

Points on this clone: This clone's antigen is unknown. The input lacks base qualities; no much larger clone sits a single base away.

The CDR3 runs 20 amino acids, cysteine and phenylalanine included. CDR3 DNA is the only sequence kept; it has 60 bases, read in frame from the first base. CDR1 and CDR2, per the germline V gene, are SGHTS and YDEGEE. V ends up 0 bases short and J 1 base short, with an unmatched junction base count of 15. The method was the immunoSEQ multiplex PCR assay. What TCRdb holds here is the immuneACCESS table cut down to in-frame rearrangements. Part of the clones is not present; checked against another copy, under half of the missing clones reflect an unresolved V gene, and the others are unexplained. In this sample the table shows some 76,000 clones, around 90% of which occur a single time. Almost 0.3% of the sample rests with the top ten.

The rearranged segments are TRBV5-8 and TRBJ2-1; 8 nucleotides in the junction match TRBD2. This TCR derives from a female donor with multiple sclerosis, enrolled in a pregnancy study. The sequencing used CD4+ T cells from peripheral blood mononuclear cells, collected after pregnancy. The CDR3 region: CASSLELADTGFFSYNEQFF. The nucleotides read TGTGCCAGCAGCTTGGAACTAGCGGATACCGGCTTCTTTTCCTACAATGAGCAGTTCTTC.